This passage covers 11 T cell receptor beta chains from one sample sequenced in a study of OX40 agonist ivuxolimab in advanced cancers. Only in-frame clones appear in the TCRdb table, and some are missing; sequencing was by immunoSEQ multiplex PCR. The sample gives 20,000 to 25,000 clones, 87% of which show up once; approximately 23% is in the top ten. The sample in question was CD4+ or CD8+ T cells sorted from blood, obtained in a trial of the OX40 agonist ivuxolimab. Every receptor here comes from an adult with an advanced solid tumor such as melanoma, head and neck, liver or kidney cancer.

The chain has TRBV6-6 and TRBJ1-5; D is unclear. V was cut by 3 bases and J by 5 bases, with 11 bases left in between. CDR1 MNHNY and CDR2 SVGAGI come from the germline V gene (reference sequence). The CDR3 length is 14 residues. CDR3 in DNA: TGTGCCAGCAGTTATTCTACCCGGGATCAGCCCCAGCATTTT. This translates into CASSYSTRDQPQHF.

A single count supports this clone. The chain employs TRBV29-1 and TRBJ2-2, with D hard to call. The CDR3 covers 13 residues. The V end was cut by 2 bases, the J end by 2 bases, with 6 bases between. Germline assignment: CDR1 SQVTM and CDR2 ANQGSEA. CDR3 in amino acids: CSVEYSNTGELFF. CDR3 coding DNA: TGCAGCGTTGAATACAGTAACACCGGGGAGCTGTTTTTT.

The CDR3 protein is CASSQEGSGTGELFF. DNA for the CDR3: TGCGCCAGCAGCCAAGAGGGGAGTGGAACCGGGGAGCTGTTTTTT. J is TRBJ2-2 and V is TRBV4-1, with D possibly being TRBD2 (5 bases). This CDR3 is 15 amino acids long. Germline V CDR1 and CDR2: MGHRA, YSYEKL. V lost 0 bases, J lost 5 bases, and 10 bases lay in between.

This chain joins TRBV27 and TRBJ2-6; D gene ambiguous. V was trimmed by 3 bases and J by 1 base, leaving 7 bases between them. This CDR3 has 15 residues. Germline V gene sequence: CDR1 MNHEY, CDR2 SMNVEV (reference sequence). In DNA, the CDR3 is TGTGCCAGCAGTTTCTCCCCTTCTGGGGCCAACGTCCTGACTTTC. Translating it yields CASSFSPSGANVLTF. Variable domain in full (rest from reference TRBV27 and TRBJ2-6): EAQVTQNPRYLITVTGKKLTVTCSQNMNHEYMSWYRQDPGLGLRQIYYSMNVEVTDKGDVPEGYKVSRKEKRNFPLILESPSPNQTSLYFCASSFSPSGANVLTFGAGSRLTVL.

This clone was seen a single time. The chain combines TRBV6-1 with TRBJ1-1; no firm D call. The V gene lost 8 bases and the J gene lost 6 bases, with 7 bases spanning the gap. This CDR3 is built from 10 residues. The germline V gene has CDR1 MNHNS and CDR2 SASEGT. CDR3 amino acids: CASETSEAFF. CDR3 DNA sequence: TGTGCCAGCGAGACGTCTGAAGCTTTCTTT.

By sample fraction, this clone is medium-sized. This rearrangement joins TRBV5-5 to TRBJ1-1, with no clear D. Trimming shortened V by 1 base and J by 1 base, and 11 bases separated the two germline ends. The CDR3 runs to 15 residues. Germline lookup yields CDR1 SGHKS and CDR2 YYEKEE (reference sequence). DNA for the CDR3: TGTGCCAGCAGCTTGTTCTGGCAGAAGAACACTGAAGCTTTCTTT. Residues: CASSLFWQKNTEAFF.

This clone has a single count. The V gene is TRBV5-1, the J gene TRBJ1-1; a weak D match, TRBD1 (5 bases). Germline V lookup: CDR1 SGHRS, CDR2 YFSETQ. The CDR3 consists of 16 residues. V lost 3 bases, J lost 0 bases, and 15 bases lay in between. The CDR3 sequence: CASSSGRGPLNTEAFF. In DNA, the CDR3 is TGCGCCAGCAGCTCTGGGAGGGGACCCCTGAACACTGAAGCTTTCTTT.

V usage is TRBV11-2 and J usage is TRBJ2-3, with D possibly matching TRBD2 (5 bases). V shed 3 bases and J shed 1 base, with 11 bases lying between them. The CDR3 consists of 15 residues. CDR1 SGHAT and CDR2 FQNNGV come from the germline V gene. DNA of the CDR3: TGTGCCAGCAGCTTGTCCGACTACGGCACAGATACGCAGTATTTT. It is translated as CASSLSDYGTDTQYF.

A single count supports this clone. The chain has TRBV6-5 and TRBJ1-2, with 8 bases identical to TRBD1. The CDR3 has 14 residues. Per the germline V gene, CDR1 is MNHEY and CDR2 is SVGAGI. Trimming took 6 bases from V and 8 from J; bases not matched to a gene: 11. CDR3 sequence reads: CASSDPQTGVGYTF. CDR3 in DNA: TGTGCCAGCAGCGACCCACAGACAGGGGTCGGCTACACCTTC.

About this clone: Sequence at one end of the junction differs from germline and may be a read error. The gene calls are TRBV19 and TRBJ1-2; D remains ambiguous. In germline, CDR1 is LNHDA, CDR2 SQIVND (reference sequence). The CDR3 loop spans 14 amino acids. CDR3 loop: CASSIWQPRYGHTF. Written as DNA, the CDR3 is TGTGCCAGTAGTATATGGCAGCCAAGGTATGGCCACACCTTC.

This clone has a handful of counts. The conserved closing phenylalanine or tryptophan is absent in this CDR3, likely reflecting a read error. The chain has TRBV6-5 and TRBJ1-6, with D maybe TRBD1 (5 bases). Germline CDR1 MNHEY, CDR2 SVGAGI. Between the trimmed V and J ends, which lost 6 bases and 10 bases, there was a span of 13 bases. This CDR3 region has 13 residues. CDR3 sequence (DNA): TGTGCCAGCAGCCAGGGAGCCAACTCACCCCTCCACCTT. Residues: CASSQGANSPLHL.